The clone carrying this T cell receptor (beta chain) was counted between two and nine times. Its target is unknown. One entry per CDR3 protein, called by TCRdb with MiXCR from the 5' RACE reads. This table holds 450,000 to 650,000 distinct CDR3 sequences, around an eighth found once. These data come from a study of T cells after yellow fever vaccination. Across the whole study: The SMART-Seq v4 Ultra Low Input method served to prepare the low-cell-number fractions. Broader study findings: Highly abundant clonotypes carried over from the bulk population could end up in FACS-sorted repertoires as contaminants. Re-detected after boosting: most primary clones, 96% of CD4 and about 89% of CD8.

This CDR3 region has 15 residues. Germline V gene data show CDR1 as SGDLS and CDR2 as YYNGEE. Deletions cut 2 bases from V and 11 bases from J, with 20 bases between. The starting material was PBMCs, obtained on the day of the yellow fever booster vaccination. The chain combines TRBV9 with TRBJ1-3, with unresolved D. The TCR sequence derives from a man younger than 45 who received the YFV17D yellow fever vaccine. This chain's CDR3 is CASSVLGIEGSAIYF. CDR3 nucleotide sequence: TGTGCCAGCAGCGTGTTGGGTATAGAGGGAAGTGCCATATATTTT.